This T cell receptor beta chain was captured in a study of blood T cells in healthy people across ages. General study findings and limits: Long-lived and aged donors differed, with more naive CD4+ cells and higher diversity in the long-lived.

In the case of this clonotype: Its antigen is as yet unknown.

In terms of origin and age, donors were healthy Caucasian individuals from Russia aged roughly 6 to 95. Total RNA was isolated from each sample in quantities of at least 5.5 micrograms. Germline-derived CDR1 and CDR2 are DFQATT and SNEGSKA (reference sequence). CDR3 size: 16 residues. V was trimmed by 6 bases and J by 7 bases, leaving 27 bases between them. A second PCR, run for roughly 6 to 11 cycles, used a sample-barcoded 5' primer plus a J-beta primer mix. Each sample yielded at least 3 million CDR3-containing paired-end reads. Each CDR3 protein gets one entry after TCRdb re-called the 5' RACE reads with MiXCR. The table lists approximately 880,000 distinct CDR3 sequences, roughly 52% of them singletons.

V is TRBV20-1 and J is TRBJ2-5; D might be TRBD2 (6 bases). Sequenced input: blood. The receptor's source is a man between 25 and 39 years old in good health. CDR3 in DNA: TGCAGTGCGAGGGACTCCACAACGGGAGATGCGACGACCCAGTACTTC. Translation: CSARDSTTGDATTQYF.